This entry features one T cell receptor beta chain sequence. Its antigen is still unknown. The data were obtained in a study of T cell responses to AZD1222 COVID-19 vaccine. The study, taken as a whole, reports: Donors were chiefly white British, with a greater number of females, and clonal diversity was perhaps underestimated. Baseline seropositives among AZD1222 recipients totaled only five or six. Among vaccine-associated CD4 TCRs, coverage spanned spike, with dominance at 160-218 and 743-854.

The germline CDR1 and CDR2 sequences are KGHSH and LQKENI. V lost 0 bases to trimming and J lost 0 bases; unmatched junction nucleotides: 2. This CDR3 comprises 16 residues. Investigators merged groups given second doses at roughly 4 or roughly 12 weeks. The table came from immunoSEQ multiplex PCR; TCRdb's copy has only in-frame clones and leaves some out. The data show about 100,000 clones, around 87% seen once. The clonotype was recovered from an adult who received the AZD1222 COVID-19 vaccine. The source material was peripheral blood, sampled 28 days after the second AZD1222 dose. The gene calls are TRBV18 and TRBJ2-1; 7 bases align to TRBD2. The CDR3: CASSPPLAGSYNEQFF. Written as DNA, the CDR3 is TGTGCCAGCTCACCACCGTTAGCGGGCTCCTACAATGAGCAGTTCTTC.